A single sample gave rise to the 27 T cell receptor beta chains below, sequenced in a study of T cell responses to AZD1222 COVID-19 vaccine. Sequencing used immunoSEQ multiplex PCR; TCRdb keeps in-frame clones, though not all of them. In the table there are 160,000 or so clones, over 85% of which are singletons. The starting material was peripheral blood, obtained on day 0 of AZD1222 vaccination. All receptors come from an adult in good health.

The chain joins TRBV9 to TRBJ2-5; 9 bases are shared with TRBD1. The germline gives CDR1 SGDLS, CDR2 YYNGEE. J was trimmed by 5 bases and V by 3 bases; bases with no gene match: 5. The CDR3 runs 14 residues. The CDR3 protein is CASSATGGRETQYF. CDR3 nucleotide sequence: TGTGCCAGCAGCGCTACAGGGGGCCGGGAGACCCAGTACTTC.

This chain joins TRBV7-2 and TRBJ2-1, with TRBD2 identical over 12 bases. The germline CDR1 and CDR2 sequences are SGHTA and FQGNSA. CDR3 length: 13 amino acids. Trimming took 5 bases from V and 13 from J; bases not matched to a gene: 6. CDR3 nucleotides: TGTGCCAGCAGCAATCTAGCGGGAGGGCCCCAGTTCTTC. It specifies CASSNLAGGPQFF.

The chain recombines TRBV6-1 with TRBJ1-1; D may be TRBD1 (6 bases). The germline V gene has CDR1 MNHNS and CDR2 SASEGT. Trimming left V 0 bases short and J 1 base short, with 9 bases between. The CDR3 sequence is 15 residues long. The CDR3 loop reads CASSEATGSNTEAFF. In nucleotides, the CDR3 is TGTGCCAGCAGTGAAGCGACAGGCTCGAACACTGAAGCTTTCTTT.

In its sample, this clone was seen a few times. V usage is TRBV18 and J usage is TRBJ2-2; D might be TRBD2 (5 bases). Germline CDR1 and CDR2: KGHSH and LQKENI. The length of the CDR3 is 15 residues. Trimming pared 3 bases from V and 5 bases from J, leaving 13 bases between. CDR3 coding DNA: TGTGCCAGCTCACCCAAGGGAGACTCTACCGGGGAGCTGTTTTTT. As protein: CASSPKGDSTGELFF.

The chain employs TRBV7-2 and TRBJ2-3; D gene uncertain. Trimming took off 5 bases at V and 0 bases at J, with 12 bases between the two ends. The CDR3 runs 15 residues. The V gene's germline CDR1 is SGHTA and CDR2 FQGNSA. The CDR3 loop is CASSPLSSSTDTQYF. CDR3 nucleotide sequence: TGTGCCAGCAGCCCTTTGTCCTCTAGCACAGATACGCAGTATTTT.

This chain connects TRBV6-1 to TRBJ2-7; D may be TRBD1 (6 bases). The CDR3 runs 16 residues. V lost 3 bases to trimming and J lost 7 bases, with 22 bases between them. Germline V gives CDR1 MNHNS, CDR2 SASEGT. CDR3 protein: CASSDFQGLSSGEQYF. Here the CDR3 DNA reads TGTGCCAGCAGTGACTTTCAGGGGCTTAGTTCGGGAGAGCAGTACTTC.

The J gene is TRBJ1-2, the V gene TRBV15; weak D call: TRBD1 (5 bases). The CDR3 covers 15 residues. Germline V gene lookup returns CDR1 LNHNV and CDR2 YYDKDF (reference sequence). The V end was cut by 5 bases, the J end by 7 bases, with 20 bases between. Written as DNA, the CDR3 is TGTGCCACCAGCCTGTTTGTGCAGGGAGGGACTGGCTACACCTTC. Amino acids: CATSLFVQGGTGYTF.

CDR3 region: CASSSDRRVEKLFF. CDR3 DNA sequence: TGTGCCAGCAGCTCGGACAGGCGGGTCGAAAAACTGTTTTTT. The chain links TRBV7-9 to TRBJ1-4, with TRBD1 identical over 7 bases. Unmatched junction bases numbered 7, after V lost 4 bases and J lost 8 bases. The CDR3 runs 14 residues. CDR1 is SEHNR and CDR2 is FQNEAQ in the germline V gene (reference sequence). Full variable domain (rest looked up from reference TRBV7-9 and TRBJ1-4): DTGVSQNPRHKITKRGQNVTFRCDPISEHNRLYWYRQTLGQGPEFLTYFQNEAQLEKSRLLSDRFSAERPKGSFSTLEIQRTEQGDSAMYLCASSSDRRVEKLFFGSGTQLSVL.

V and J are TRBV15 and TRBJ1-1; D perhaps matches TRBD1 (6 bases). Germline CDR1 LNHNV, CDR2 YYDKDF (reference sequence). V lost 5 bases and J 1 base, leaving 17 bases between the germline ends. The CDR3 sequence is 16 residues long. CDR3 DNA sequence: TGTGCCACCAGCCTGAACCCAGGGGCCCCGAACACTGAAGCTTTCTTT. As protein: CATSLNPGAPNTEAFF.

The chain links TRBV30 to TRBJ1-6, with D possibly TRBD1 on 5 matching bases. Deletions cut 0 bases from V and 7 bases from J, with 13 bases between. Germline V gives CDR1 GTSNPN, CDR2 SVGIG (reference sequence). The CDR3 has 15 amino acids. In nucleotides, the CDR3 is TGTGCCTGGAGTGTATTGGGGGGGAGGAATTCACCCCTCCACTTT. This encodes CAWSVLGGRNSPLHF.

The chain carries TRBV2 and TRBJ2-5; maybe TRBD2 (6 bases). With 5 bases removed from V and 5 bases from J, the gap between germline ends came to 12 bases. Germline-derived CDR1 and CDR2 are SNHLY and FYNNEI. The CDR3 extends over 13 amino acids. The CDR3 region has the DNA TGTGCCAGCAGTCCAACGGGGGTCGAGACCCAGTACTTC. Amino acid sequence: CASSPTGVETQYF.

This clone was recorded a few times. This chain uses TRBV19 with TRBJ1-5, with a weak D call TRBD1 (5 bases). The CDR3 sequence is 15 residues long. CDR1 and CDR2 from the germline V gene are LNHDA and SQIVND (reference sequence). Trimming stripped 5 bases from V and 1 base from J, with 12 bases between. The CDR3 sequence: CASSRYRDSNQPQHF. The CDR3 region has the DNA TGTGCCAGTAGTCGCTACCGGGACAGCAATCAGCCCCAGCATTTT. Together with reference TRBV19 and TRBJ1-5, the CDR3 gives the full variable domain: DGGITQSPKYLFRKEGQNVTLSCEQNLNHDAMYWYRQDPGQGLRLIYYSQIVNDFQKGDIAEGYSVSREKKESFPLTVTSAQKNPTAFYLCASSRYRDSNQPQHFGDGTRLSIL.

The chain has TRBV5-1 and TRBJ1-1; D is perhaps TRBD1 (6 bases). Trimming stripped 4 bases from V and 7 bases from J, with 20 bases between. This CDR3 region has 15 residues. CDR1 and CDR2 from the germline V gene are SGHRS and YFSETQ. CDR3 loop: CASSLRVTGMGEAFF. The CDR3 nucleotides read TGCGCCAGCAGCCTACGTGTCACAGGGATGGGTGAAGCTTTCTTT.

The chain employs TRBV5-1 and TRBJ2-2; a possible D gene is TRBD1 (6 bases). The V end was cut by 1 base, the J end by 5 bases, with 15 bases between. Germline-derived CDR1 and CDR2 are SGHRS and YFSETQ. The CDR3 consists of 16 residues. The CDR3 is CASSLLSTGTTGELFF. The CDR3 DNA reads TGCGCCAGCAGCTTGCTTTCCACAGGGACGACCGGGGAGCTGTTTTTT.

The V gene is TRBV4-2, the J gene TRBJ1-5; the D is unclear. The CDR3 spans 14 residues. V lost 0 bases and J 6 bases, leaving 9 bases between the germline ends. The germline V gene has CDR1 LGHNA and CDR2 YNFKEQ. CDR3 DNA sequence: TGTGCCAGCAGCCAAGATCGGGCCAGTCAGCCCCAGCATTTT. This sequence encodes CASSQDRASQPQHF.

Here the CDR3 DNA reads TGTGCCAGCAGCAGCAGCGGCACAGGAATCACCGGGGAGCTGTTTTTT. Translating it yields CASSSSGTGITGELFF. V is TRBV2 and J is TRBJ2-2, with D perhaps being TRBD1 or TRBD2 (5 bases each). Trimming shortened V by 6 bases and J by 4 bases, and 18 bases separated the two germline ends. The V gene's germline CDR1 is SNHLY and CDR2 FYNNEI. This CDR3 is 16 amino acids long. Supplemented by reference TRBV2 and TRBJ2-2, the full variable domain reads EPEVTQTPSHQVTQMGQEVILRCVPISNHLYFYWYRQILGQKVEFLVSFYNNEISEKSEIFDDQFSVERPDGSNFTLKIRSTKLEDSAMYFCASSSSGTGITGELFFGEGSRLTVL.

In this sample, this clone turned up once. J is TRBJ2-3 and V is TRBV6-5, with 9 bases matching TRBD2. V shed 3 bases and J 3 bases; nucleotides not matched to a gene: 4. The V gene's germline CDR1 is MNHEY and CDR2 SVGAGI. The CDR3 is 15 residues long. CDR3 coding DNA: TGTGCCAGCAGTTATAGCGGGAGTCGGACAGATACGCAGTATTTT. This codes for CASSYSGSRTDTQYF.

The chain couples TRBV10-1 to TRBJ2-7, with D possibly matching TRBD1 (5 bases). V shed 2 bases and J shed 6 bases, with 14 bases lying between them. This CDR3 contains 14 residues. Germline-derived CDR1 and CDR2 are WNHNN and SYGVQD (reference sequence). The CDR3 region is CASSEPGKVAEQYF. In DNA form, the CDR3 reads TGCGCCAGCAGTGAGCCAGGGAAGGTGGCCGAGCAGTACTTC.

The chain recombines TRBV9 with TRBJ1-2; 7 nucleotides agree with TRBD1. The CDR3 runs to 15 residues. The J segment lost 5 bases and the V segment lost 3 bases, leaving 10 bases of the junction unmatched. The V gene's germline CDR1 is SGDLS and CDR2 YYNGEE. The CDR3 sequence is CASSGGTVSTYGYTF. The DNA of the CDR3 is TGTGCCAGCAGCGGAGGGACAGTCTCGACATATGGCTACACCTTC.

The chain combines TRBV6-4 with TRBJ2-3, with D unresolved. This CDR3 contains 13 residues. Trimming shortened V by 0 bases and J by 4 bases, and 5 bases separated the two germline ends. Germline V lookup: CDR1 MRHNA, CDR2 SNTAGT. CDR3 DNA: TGTGCCAGCAGTGACTCGCTAGCAGATACGCAGTATTTT. Translation gives CASSDSLADTQYF.

The chain recombines TRBV7-9 with TRBJ1-1, with D uncertain. V lost 4 bases and J 2 bases, leaving 8 bases between the germline ends. Germline V gives CDR1 SEHNR, CDR2 FQNEAQ (reference sequence). This CDR3 has 13 residues. The CDR3 coding sequence is TGTGCCAGCAGCTGGCCCGATAACACTGAAGCTTTCTTT. Its translation is CASSWPDNTEAFF.

The CDR3 nucleotides are TGTGCCAGCAGCAATGGACAGGTCTTTGGCTACACCTTC. It translates to CASSNGQVFGYTF. The chain carries TRBV7-9 and TRBJ1-2; 7 bases are a match to TRBD1. This CDR3 is 13 amino acids long. From germline, CDR1 is SEHNR and CDR2 FQNEAQ (reference sequence). With V trimmed by 5 bases and J by 7 bases, 7 bases remained unmatched.

The J gene is TRBJ1-2, the V gene TRBV5-1, with D perhaps TRBD1 (5 bases). The CDR3 consists of 12 residues. From germline, CDR1 is SGHRS and CDR2 YFSETQ. Trimming shortened V by 4 bases and J by 6 bases, and 10 bases separated the two germline ends. The CDR3 spells CASSRTGDGYTF. CDR3 in DNA: TGCGCCAGCAGCCGGACGGGGGATGGCTACACCTTC.

The rearrangement uses TRBV27 and TRBJ2-7, with 7 bases fitting TRBD2. This CDR3 has 14 amino acids. The germline CDR1 and CDR2 sequences are MNHEY and SMNVEV (reference sequence). J lost 0 bases, V lost 8 bases, and 7 bases had no gene match. In DNA, the CDR3 is TGTGCCAGCCGACTAGCTGTAGCCTCCTACGAGCAGTACTTC. It is translated as CASRLAVASYEQYF.

This clone was detected only a few times. The gene calls are TRBV19 and TRBJ2-7; D possibly matches TRBD1 or TRBD2 (5 bases each). Germline CDR1 LNHDA, CDR2 SQIVND (reference sequence). This CDR3 spans 14 amino acids. With 5 bases removed from V and 2 bases from J, the gap between germline ends came to 13 bases. The chain's CDR3 is CASSARDRTYEQYF. The CDR3, as DNA: TGTGCCAGTAGTGCCCGGGACCGTACCTACGAGCAGTACTTC.

This clone was recorded only once. The DNA for the CDR3 is TGTGCCAGCAGCTTGACTAGCGGGAGATCATACGAGCAGTACTTC. It yields the protein CASSLTSGRSYEQYF. The chain uses TRBV7-9 and TRBJ2-7; TRBD2 matches 12 bases. The germline V gene encodes CDR1 SEHNR and CDR2 FQNEAQ (reference sequence). This CDR3 region has 15 residues. Germline trimming cut 3 bases from V and 4 bases from J; bases unmatched to any gene: 4.

In nucleotides, the CDR3 is TGTGCCAGTAGTATTAGCGGATACGAGCAGTACTTC. Its translation is CASSISGYEQYF. V and J are TRBV19 and TRBJ2-7; the D gene is possibly TRBD2 (6 bases). V lost 3 bases and J lost 4, with 7 bases in between. Germline V lookup: CDR1 LNHDA, CDR2 SQIVND (reference sequence). CDR3 size: 12 residues.